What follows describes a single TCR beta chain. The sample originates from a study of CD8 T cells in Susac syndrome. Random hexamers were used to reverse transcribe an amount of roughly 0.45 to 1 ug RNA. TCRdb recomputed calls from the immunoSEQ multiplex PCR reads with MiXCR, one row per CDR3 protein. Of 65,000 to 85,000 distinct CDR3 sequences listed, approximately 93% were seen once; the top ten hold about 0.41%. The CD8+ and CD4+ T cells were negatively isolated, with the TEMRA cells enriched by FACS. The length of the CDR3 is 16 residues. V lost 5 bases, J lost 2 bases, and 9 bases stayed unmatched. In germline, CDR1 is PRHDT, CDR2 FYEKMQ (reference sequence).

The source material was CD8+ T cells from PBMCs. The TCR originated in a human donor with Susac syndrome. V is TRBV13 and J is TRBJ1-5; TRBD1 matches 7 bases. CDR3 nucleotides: TGTGCCAGCAGCGCAGGGGGGGGGAGACGCAATCAGCCCCAGCATTTT. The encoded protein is CASSAGGGRRNQPQHF.